These T cell receptor beta chains were read from a single sample in a study of OX40 agonist ivuxolimab in advanced cancers. The data were produced by immunoSEQ multiplex PCR, yet TCRdb's version contains in-frame clones alone and is incomplete. The table records 70,000 or so clones, roughly 80% of them present only once. The source was CD4+ or CD8+ T cells sorted from blood, collected in a trial of the OX40 agonist ivuxolimab. The receptors come from an adult with an advanced solid tumor such as melanoma, head and neck, liver or kidney cancer. CDR3s include the opening cysteine and the closing phenylalanine or tryptophan. The order of the fields is V gene, clone size, J gene, D gene, CDR3 DNA, CDR3 protein. A D gene is named only where the DNA matches it firmly. The size of a clone is reported for some rows only, either as once, few or many, or as a class for expanded clones.

TRBV5-5	.	TRBJ1-5	TRBD1	TGTGCCAGCAGCTTGGGGCCGGGACAGGGGGATCAGCCCCAGCATTTT	CASSLGPGQGDQPQHF
TRBV18	.	TRBJ2-1	.	TGTGCCAGCTCACCAAAAGGCGTAGAGGGGAGCTCCTACAATGAGCAGTTCTTC	CASSPKGVEGSSYNEQFF
TRBV11-2	once	TRBJ2-5	TRBD2	TGTGCCAGCAGCTTAGCAGGCCGGGGGGGATCGGAGACCCAGTACTTC	CASSLAGRGGSETQYF
TRBV4-2	.	TRBJ1-2	.	TGTGCCAGCAGCCAGGGGCGAAACTATGGCTACACCTTC	CASSQGRNYGYTF
TRBV5-1	.	TRBJ1-2	.	TGCGCCAGCAGCCCGGCCCCGGGGAACTATGGCTACACCTTC	CASSPAPGNYGYTF
TRBV5-4	.	TRBJ1-5	.	TGTGCCAGCAGCCACGGAAGGAGACAGGCGTTGAGAAATCAGCCCCAGCATTTT	CASSHGRRQALRNQPQHF
TRBV5-1	once	TRBJ1-1	.	TGCGCCAGCAGCTTACTAGGGAACACTGAAGCTTTCTTT	CASSLLGNTEAFF
TRBV28	.	TRBJ1-4	TRBD1	TGTGCCAGCAGTTTCGGGTTGAGTTTCCGGAATAGGGACAGTCCTAATGAAAAACTGTTTTTT	CASSFGLSFRNRDSPNEKLFF
TRBV5-6	.	TRBJ2-3	.	TGTGCCAGCAGCTTGGTATCTGGGGCATGGGCTGATACGCAGTATTTT	CASSLVSGAWADTQYF
TRBV2	.	TRBJ2-7	.	TGTGCCAGCACCGCGACGGAGTTTCAAACAGGGCCCGACGAGCAGTACTTC	CASTATEFQTGPDEQYF
TRBV4-2	.	TRBJ2-2	TRBD2	TGTGCCAGCAGCCAACAACCCGCGGGGGGGGTTACCGGGGAGCTGTTTTTT	CASSQQPAGGVTGELFF
TRBV6-5	.	TRBJ1-1	.	TGTGCCAGCACCCCATGGCAGGGTACGAACACTGAAGCTTTCTTT	CASTPWQGTNTEAFF
TRBV7-2	.	TRBJ2-1	.	TGTGCCAGCAGCCCAGAATACAATGAGCAGTTCTTC	CASSPEYNEQFF
TRBV29-1	.	TRBJ2-7	.	TGCAGCGCCAGAACAGGGTCCTGGGAGCAGTACTTC	CSARTGSWEQYF
TRBV27	.	TRBJ1-2	TRBD1	TGTGCCAGCAGTTTTTATAGGACAGGGAAAGACTATGGCTACACCTTC	CASSFYRTGKDYGYTF
TRBV27	.	TRBJ2-7	TRBD1	TGTGCCAGCAGTTTGAACAGGGGAGCCCACGAGCAGTACTTC	CASSLNRGAHEQYF
TRBV10-3	.	TRBJ1-3	.	TGTGCCATCAGTGAGCCGGAAGAAAAGGTCCACTCTGGAAACACCATATATTTT	CAISEPEEKVHSGNTIYF
TRBV7-6	few	TRBJ2-7	.	TGTGCCAGCAGCTTAGAGGTTGGACAGAGCTACGAGCAGTACTTC	CASSLEVGQSYEQYF
TRBV29-1	.	TRBJ1-2	.	TGCAGCGTTGGGGTCTCTGGCTACACCTTC	CSVGVSGYTF
TRBV27	.	TRBJ1-5	.	TGTGCCAGCAGTTTATCAACAGGGTCGGGAAATCAGCCCCAGCATTTT	CASSLSTGSGNQPQHF
TRBV5-1	.	TRBJ2-6	.	TGCGCCAGCAGCTTGTTAGGGCAGGGGAGCTTGGGGGCCAACGTCCTGACTTTC	CASSLLGQGSLGANVLTF
TRBV14	.	TRBJ1-6	TRBD1	TGTGCCAGCAGCAACAGGGGGGGATCACCCCTCCACTTT	CASSNRGGSPLHF